This is a list of T cell receptor beta chains from one sample in a study of T-cell memory formation after mild COVID-19. TCRdb fed the 5' RACE reads into MiXCR, producing one record per CDR3 protein. Altogether 100,000 to 120,000 distinct CDR3 sequences are present, over 15% being singletons, with the ten largest covering roughly 5.5%. Sequenced sample: PBMCs or a T cell subset sorted from them (not recorded which). These receptors were taken from a man aged 18 to 29 who had mild COVID-19 (a few samples of this study predate the infection). Cell type and time point are not known. CDR3s include the opening cysteine and the closing phenylalanine or tryptophan. A D gene is named only where the DNA matches it firmly. Where a row states a size, it is once, few, many or the class of an expanded clone; other rows omit it.

>-|-|TRBJ2-6|TRBV5-1
CASSLAFGANVLTF
TGCGCCAGCAGCTTGGCCTTCGGGGCCAACGTCCTGACTTTC
>-|many|TRBJ2-7|TRBV9
CASSVEPRSEEQYF
TGTGCCAGCAGCGTAGAGCCCAGGAGTGAGGAGCAGTACTTC
>-|-|TRBJ2-2|TRBV5-1
CASGEGSSNTGELFF
TGCGCCAGCGGTGAAGGCTCGTCTAACACCGGGGAGCTGTTTTTT
>TRBD1|-|TRBJ2-7|TRBV7-3
CASSIQGQVSEQYF
TGTGCCAGCAGCATACAGGGGCAGGTCTCCGAGCAGTACTTC
>-|few|TRBJ1-1|TRBV7-3
CASSFSDGNTEAFF
TGTGCCAGCAGCTTCTCGGACGGGAACACTGAAGCTTTCTTT
>-|-|TRBJ2-3|TRBV3-1
CASSQEVLGAGDTQYF
TGTGCCAGCAGCCAAGAAGTTTTGGGGGCTGGAGATACGCAGTATTTT
>-|few|TRBJ1-1|TRBV3-1
CASSQVPREAEAFF
TGTGCCAGCAGCCAAGTCCCTCGTGAGGCTGAAGCTTTCTTT
>TRBD2|-|TRBJ2-1|TRBV5-1
CASSLARLAGDLQFF
TGCGCCAGCAGCTTGGCCAGGTTGGCGGGGGACCTGCAGTTCTTC
>TRBD2|-|TRBJ2-3|TRBV7-9
CASSFSTSGGTDTQYF
TGTGCCAGCAGCTTTTCGACTAGCGGGGGCACAGATACGCAGTATTTT
>-|-|TRBJ1-1|TRBV20-1
CSARPRGNTEAFF
TGCAGTGCTAGGCCCCGGGGGAACACTGAAGCTTTCTTT
>-|-|TRBJ2-1|TRBV19
CASSTYSSYNEQFF
TGTGCCAGTAGTACCTACAGCTCCTACAATGAGCAGTTCTTC
>TRBD1|-|TRBJ2-7|TRBV7-9
CASSLGTGPRYEQYF
TGTGCCAGCAGCCTCGGGACAGGGCCGAGATACGAGCAGTACTTC
>-|-|TRBJ1-3|TRBV25-1
CASSEWPGGNTIYF
TGTGCCAGCAGTGAATGGCCGGGTGGAAACACCATATATTTT
>-|few|TRBJ2-1|TRBV7-9
CASSPNRVSYNEQFF
TGTGCCAGCAGTCCAAACAGGGTCTCCTACAATGAGCAGTTCTTC
>-|few|TRBJ1-4|TRBV12-3/TRBV12-4
CASSLAGLEKLFF
TGTGCCAGCAGTTTAGCCGGGCTTGAAAAACTGTTTTTT
>-|few|TRBJ2-4|TRBV9
CASSPSDEGRGGDIQYF
TGTGCCAGCAGCCCCAGTGATGAGGGGCGGGGCGGGGACATTCAGTACTTC
>-|-|TRBJ1-1|TRBV7-2
CASSSTGTVNTEAFF
TGTGCCAGCAGCTCAACCGGGACTGTGAACACTGAAGCTTTCTTT
>-|-|TRBJ2-3|TRBV7-3
CASSFQEADTQYF
TGTGCCAGCAGCTTCCAAGAAGCAGATACGCAGTATTTT
>-|few|TRBJ2-5|TRBV25-1
CASSGAGHLTWYF
TGTGCCAGCAGTGGGGCAGGACACTTAACATGGTACTTC
>-|-|TRBJ2-2|TRBV11-2
CASSLATNTGELFF
TGTGCCAGCAGCTTAGCCACGAACACCGGGGAGCTGTTTTTT
>-|-|TRBJ2-2|TRBV6-2/TRBV6-3
CASSRDTGELFF
TGTGCCAGCAGTAGGGACACCGGGGAGCTGTTTTTT
>TRBD2|-|TRBJ2-1|TRBV6-2/TRBV6-3
CASSLSGTSGGLYNEQFF
TGTGCCAGCAGTCTGTCCGGGACTAGCGGGGGCCTTTACAATGAGCAGTTCTTC
>TRBD2|-|TRBJ2-7|TRBV7-9
CASSHPGLAGGLSYEQYF
TGTGCCAGCAGCCATCCGGGACTAGCGGGGGGGCTGTCCTACGAGCAGTACTTC
>-|few|TRBJ2-3|TRBV5-1
CASSLASAGGTDTQYF
TGCGCCAGCAGCTTGGCTTCTGCGGGTGGCACAGATACGCAGTATTTT
>-|many|TRBJ2-3|TRBV18
CASSKANQRAGDTQYF
TGTGCCAGCTCAAAGGCTAATCAGCGAGCCGGGGATACGCAGTATTTT
>TRBD1|-|TRBJ1-2|TRBV27
CASSGTDRRHGYTF
TGTGCCAGCAGTGGCACGGACAGGCGTCATGGCTACACCTTC
>-|few|TRBJ2-3|TRBV6-2/TRBV6-3
CASSTNTDTQYF
TGTGCCAGCAGTACGAACACAGATACGCAGTATTTT
>TRBD2|few|TRBJ2-2|TRBV20-1
CSARGPSGGAGTGELFF
TGCAGTGCTAGAGGTCCTAGCGGGGGGGCCGGCACCGGGGAGCTGTTTTTT
>-|few|TRBJ2-3|TRBV7-3
CASSSLARSTDTQYF
TGTGCCAGCAGCTCATTAGCAAGGAGCACAGATACGCAGTATTTT
>-|-|TRBJ2-1|TRBV12-3/TRBV12-4
CASSSSVNEQFF
TGTGCCAGCAGTTCAAGCGTCAATGAGCAGTTCTTC
>-|few|TRBJ1-2|TRBV6-1
CASKGGNYGYTF
TGTGCCTCCAAGGGAGGGAACTATGGCTACACCTTC
>-|-|TRBJ1-1|TRBV30
CACTPRGAPRSEAFF
TGTGCCTGTACCCCTAGGGGGGCGCCGAGGTCTGAAGCTTTCTTT
>-|-|TRBJ1-3|TRBV5-5
CASSHLQKQGNTIYF
TGTGCCAGCAGCCACCTACAGAAACAGGGAAACACCATATATTTT
>TRBD1|few|TRBJ2-4|TRBV5-1
CASSLPDRGKNIQYF
TGCGCCAGCAGCCTTCCTGACAGGGGAAAAAACATTCAGTACTTC
>-|few|TRBJ2-5|TRBV5-1
CASSRGTVQETQYF
TGCGCCAGCAGCCGCGGGACAGTCCAAGAGACCCAGTACTTC
>-|few|TRBJ1-2|TRBV4-3
CASSQDVLEGRNGYTF
TGCGCCAGCAGCCAAGATGTTCTAGAGGGGAGGAATGGCTACACCTTC
>-|-|TRBJ1-2|TRBV21-1
CASSKVEGARSGYTF
TGTGCCAGCAGCAAAGTTGAAGGGGCGCGGAGTGGCTACACCTTC
>-|many|TRBJ1-6|TRBV4-2
CASSQEHRAGSPLHF
TGTGCCAGCAGCCAAGAGCACAGGGCTGGGTCACCCCTCCACTTT
>-|-|TRBJ2-3|TRBV4-1
CASSQEARPNTDTQYF
TGCGCCAGCAGCCAAGAGGCCAGACCGAACACAGATACGCAGTATTTT
>-|-|TRBJ2-1|TRBV6-1
CASDSNLRIYNEQFF
TGTGCCAGCGATTCGAACCTTCGGATCTACAATGAGCAGTTCTTC
>TRBD2|few|TRBJ2-1|TRBV5-1
CASSLAGGPWNEQFF
TGCGCCAGCAGCTTAGCGGGGGGGCCATGGAATGAGCAGTTCTTC
>-|-|TRBJ2-5|TRBV7-3
CASSLMGWQGETQYF
TGTGCCAGCAGCTTAATGGGGTGGCAGGGAGAGACCCAGTACTTC
>TRBD1|-|TRBJ2-3|TRBV12-3/TRBV12-4
CASRTGTGKPDTQYF
TGTGCCAGCAGGACCGGGACAGGGAAGCCAGATACGCAGTATTTT
>-|few|TRBJ1-6|TRBV30
CAWAVGSPLHF
TGTGCCTGGGCCGTTGGTTCACCCCTCCACTTT
>TRBD2|few|TRBJ2-1|TRBV6-2/TRBV6-3
CASVRGGRNEQFF
TGTGCCAGCGTCCGGGGGGGCCGAAATGAGCAGTTCTTC
>-|few|TRBJ2-3|TRBV4-1
CASSQETEHTDTQYF
TGCGCCAGCAGCCAAGAGACGGAACACACAGATACGCAGTATTTT
>-|few|TRBJ2-7|TRBV18
CASSPGPAYEQYF
TGTGCCAGCTCACCAGGGCCGGCCTACGAGCAGTACTTC
>-|-|TRBJ2-2|TRBV11-2
CASSSTTGFTGELFF
TGTGCCAGCAGCTCTACTACAGGGTTCACCGGGGAGCTGTTTTTT